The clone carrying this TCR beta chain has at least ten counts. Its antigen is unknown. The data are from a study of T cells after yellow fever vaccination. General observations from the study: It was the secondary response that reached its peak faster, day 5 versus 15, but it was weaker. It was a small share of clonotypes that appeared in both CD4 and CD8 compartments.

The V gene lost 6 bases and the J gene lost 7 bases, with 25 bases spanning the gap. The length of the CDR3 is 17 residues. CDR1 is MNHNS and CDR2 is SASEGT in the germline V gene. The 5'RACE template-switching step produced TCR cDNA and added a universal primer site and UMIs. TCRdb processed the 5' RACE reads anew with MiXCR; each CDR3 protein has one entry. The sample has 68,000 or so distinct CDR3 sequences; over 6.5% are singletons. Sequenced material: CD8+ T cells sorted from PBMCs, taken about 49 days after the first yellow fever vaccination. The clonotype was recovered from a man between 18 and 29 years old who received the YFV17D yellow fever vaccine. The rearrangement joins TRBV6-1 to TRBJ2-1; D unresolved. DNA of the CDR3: TGTGCCAGCAGCGTAACATTAGAGAGTGCGAGGTTGAATGAGCAGTTCTTC. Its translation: CASSVTLESARLNEQFF.